Detailed here is one TCR beta chain. Its antigen is unknown. The study, taken as a whole, reports: The larger cohort examined one V-J beta rearrangement, not whole repertoires.

V trimming: 6 bases; J trimming: 0 bases; junction bases outside the gene matches: 4. This CDR3 region has 14 residues. Germline values: CDR1 MNHNY, CDR2 SVGAGI (reference sequence). MiXCR, run by TCRdb on the 5' RACE reads, gives a single entry per CDR3 protein. Among 5,500 to 8,500 distinct CDR3 sequences listed, around half were seen once. Specimen: naive CD4+ T cells sorted from a lymph node. Noted subset: naive CD4+ T cells, CD4+CD45RA+CD25-. V gene TRBV6-6 combines with J gene TRBJ2-7; 8 bases agree with TRBD1. The TCR comes from a female donor with breast cancer. CDR3 in DNA: TGTGCCAGCAGAACAGGGGGACTCTCCTACGAGCAGTACTTC. It yields the protein CASRTGGLSYEQYF.